The clone carrying this TCR beta chain was seen more than once but under ten times. V was pared by 1 base and J by 0 bases, with 8 bases between. The CDR3 runs 15 residues. This specimen belongs to a study of blood T cells in healthy people across ages. Using a J-beta primer mix together with a sample-barcoded 5' primer, a second PCR was run for about 6 to 11 cycles. TCRdb analysed the 5' RACE reads with MiXCR anew, one entry per CDR3 protein. This sample has over a million distinct CDR3 sequences, with 45% found just once. The chain combines TRBV12-3 or TRBV12-4 with TRBJ2-3; D is uncertain. The sequence derives from a woman aged 55-75 years in good health. Sequenced sample: blood. CDR3 bases: TGTGCCAGCAGTTTAGGCGTCCCGAGCACAGATACGCAGTATTTT. It translates to CASSLGVPSTDTQYF.